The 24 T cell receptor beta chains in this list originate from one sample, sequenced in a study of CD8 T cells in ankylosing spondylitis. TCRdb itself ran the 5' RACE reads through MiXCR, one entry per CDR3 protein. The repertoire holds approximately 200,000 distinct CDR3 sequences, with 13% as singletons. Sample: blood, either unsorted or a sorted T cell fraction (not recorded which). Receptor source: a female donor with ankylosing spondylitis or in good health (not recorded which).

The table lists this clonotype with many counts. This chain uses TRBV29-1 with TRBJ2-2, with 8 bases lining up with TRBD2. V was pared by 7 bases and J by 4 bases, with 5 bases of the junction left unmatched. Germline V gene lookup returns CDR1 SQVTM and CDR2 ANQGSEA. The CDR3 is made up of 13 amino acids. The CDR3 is CSAREGGTGELFF. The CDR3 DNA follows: TGCAGCGCCCGGGAGGGGGGCACCGGGGAGCTGTTTTTT.

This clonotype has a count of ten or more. The CDR3 loop reads CSVAPGKGAFYEQYF. CDR3 DNA: TGCAGCGTTGCCCCGGGGAAGGGGGCCTTCTACGAGCAGTACTTC. The V and J genes are TRBV29-1 and TRBJ2-7; 7 bases line up with TRBD1. Germline loops: CDR1 SQVTM, CDR2 ANQGSEA. The length of the CDR3 is 15 residues. Trimming removed 4 bases from V and 3 bases from J; junction bases left unmatched: 12.

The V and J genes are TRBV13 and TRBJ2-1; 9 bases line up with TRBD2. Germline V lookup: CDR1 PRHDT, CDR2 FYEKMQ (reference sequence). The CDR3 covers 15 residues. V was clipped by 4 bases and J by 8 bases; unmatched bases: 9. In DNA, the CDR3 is TGTGCCAGCAGCTCACGACTAGCGGAGGGCGATGAGCAGTTCTTC. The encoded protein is CASSSRLAEGDEQFF.

The DNA for the CDR3 is TGCGCCAGCAGCCCGGGGGGACTAGCGGTCTACGAGCAGTACTTC. It is translated as CASSPGGLAVYEQYF. The chain combines TRBV5-1 with TRBJ2-7; 11 bases align to TRBD2. With 4 bases clipped from V and 3 bases from J, the junction kept 6 bases outside the gene matches. The CDR3 covers 15 residues. Germline V CDR1 and CDR2: SGHRS, YFSETQ.

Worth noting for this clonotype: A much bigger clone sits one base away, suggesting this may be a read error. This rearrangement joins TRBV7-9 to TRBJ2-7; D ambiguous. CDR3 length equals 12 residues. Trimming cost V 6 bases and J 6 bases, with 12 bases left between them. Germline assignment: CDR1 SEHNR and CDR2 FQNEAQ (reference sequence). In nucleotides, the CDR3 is TGTGCCAGCAGGCAGGAAACCTGCGAGCAGTACTTC. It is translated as CASRQETCEQYF.

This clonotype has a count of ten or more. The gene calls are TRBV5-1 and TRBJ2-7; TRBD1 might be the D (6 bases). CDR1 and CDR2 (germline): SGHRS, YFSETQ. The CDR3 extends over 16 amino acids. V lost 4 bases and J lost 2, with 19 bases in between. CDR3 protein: CASSMSATGGPYEQYF. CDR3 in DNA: TGCGCCAGCAGCATGTCCGCGACAGGCGGTCCCTACGAGCAGTACTTC.

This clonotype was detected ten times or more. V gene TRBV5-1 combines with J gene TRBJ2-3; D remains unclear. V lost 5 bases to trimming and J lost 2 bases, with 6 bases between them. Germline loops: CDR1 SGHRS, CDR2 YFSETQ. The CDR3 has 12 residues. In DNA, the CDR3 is TGCGCCAGCAGTGCGAACACAGATACGCAGTATTTT. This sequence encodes CASSANTDTQYF.

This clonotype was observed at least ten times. The chain's CDR3 is CATSDPASGGYNEQFF. The DNA for the CDR3 is TGTGCCACCAGTGACCCCGCGAGCGGGGGGTACAATGAGCAGTTCTTC. V is TRBV24-1 and J is TRBJ2-1; TRBD2 aligns across 9 bases. This CDR3 spans 16 amino acids. Germline CDR1 reads KGHDR; CDR2 reads SFDVKD. The trim removed 4 bases at V and 4 bases at J, leaving 7 bases unmatched.

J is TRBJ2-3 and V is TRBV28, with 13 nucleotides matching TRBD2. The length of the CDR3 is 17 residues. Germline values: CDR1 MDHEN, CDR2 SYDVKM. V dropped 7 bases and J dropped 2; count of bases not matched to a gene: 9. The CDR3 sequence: CASTQGGLAGYTDTQYF. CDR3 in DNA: TGTGCCAGCACCCAAGGGGGACTAGCGGGGTACACAGATACGCAGTATTTT.

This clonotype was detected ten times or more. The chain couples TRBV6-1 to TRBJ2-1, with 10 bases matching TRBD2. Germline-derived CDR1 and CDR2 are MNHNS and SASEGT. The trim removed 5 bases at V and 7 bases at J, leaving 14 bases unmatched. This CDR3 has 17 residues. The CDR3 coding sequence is TGTGCCAGCAGTCAGGGGGGACTAGCGTTGAATCGGAATGAGCAGTTCTTC. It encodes CASSQGGLALNRNEQFF.

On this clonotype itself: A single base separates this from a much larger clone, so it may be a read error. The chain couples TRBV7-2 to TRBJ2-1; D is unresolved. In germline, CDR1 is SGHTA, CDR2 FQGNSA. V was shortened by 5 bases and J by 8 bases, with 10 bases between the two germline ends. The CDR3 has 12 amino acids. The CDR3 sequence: CASSNQSDEQFF. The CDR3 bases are TGTGCCAGCAGCAACCAGAGCGATGAGCAGTTCTTC.

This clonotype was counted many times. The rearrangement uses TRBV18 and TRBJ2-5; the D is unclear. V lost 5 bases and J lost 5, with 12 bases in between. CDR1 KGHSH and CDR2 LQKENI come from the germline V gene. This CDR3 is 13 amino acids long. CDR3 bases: TGTGCCAGCTCATCCACCCGTGGGGAGACCCAGTACTTC. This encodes CASSSTRGETQYF. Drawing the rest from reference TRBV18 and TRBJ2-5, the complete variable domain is NAGVMQNPRHLVRRRGQEARLRCSPMKGHSHVYWYRQLPEEGLKFMVYLQKENIIDESGMPKERFSAEFPKEGPSILRIQQVVRGDSAAYFCASSSTRGETQYFGPGTRLLVL.

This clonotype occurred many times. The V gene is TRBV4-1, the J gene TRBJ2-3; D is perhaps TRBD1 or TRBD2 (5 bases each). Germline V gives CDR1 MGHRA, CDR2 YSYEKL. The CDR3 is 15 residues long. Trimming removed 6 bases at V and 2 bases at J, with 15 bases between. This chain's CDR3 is CASRASSGPTDTQYF. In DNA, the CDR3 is TGCGCCAGCAGGGCGAGCTCGGGACCCACAGATACGCAGTATTTT.

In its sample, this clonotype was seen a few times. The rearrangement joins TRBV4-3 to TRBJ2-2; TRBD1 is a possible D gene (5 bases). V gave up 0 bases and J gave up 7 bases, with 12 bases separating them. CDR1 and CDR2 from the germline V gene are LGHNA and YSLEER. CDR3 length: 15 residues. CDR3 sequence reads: CASSQDGQGHGELFF. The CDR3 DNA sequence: TGCGCCAGCAGCCAAGATGGGCAGGGTCACGGGGAGCTGTTTTTT.

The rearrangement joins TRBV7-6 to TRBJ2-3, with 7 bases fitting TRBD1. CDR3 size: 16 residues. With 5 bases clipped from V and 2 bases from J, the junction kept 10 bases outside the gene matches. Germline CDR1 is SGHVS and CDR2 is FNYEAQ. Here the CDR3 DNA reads TGTGCCAGCAGCCCCAGGCCGGGACAGACCACAGATACGCAGTATTTT. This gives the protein CASSPRPGQTTDTQYF. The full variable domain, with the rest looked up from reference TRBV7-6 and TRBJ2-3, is GAGVSQSPRYKVTKRGQDVALRCDPISGHVSLYWYRQALGQGPEFLTYFNYEAQQDKSGLPNDRFSAERPEGSISTLTIQRTEQRDSAMYRCASSPRPGQTTDTQYFGPGTRLTVL.

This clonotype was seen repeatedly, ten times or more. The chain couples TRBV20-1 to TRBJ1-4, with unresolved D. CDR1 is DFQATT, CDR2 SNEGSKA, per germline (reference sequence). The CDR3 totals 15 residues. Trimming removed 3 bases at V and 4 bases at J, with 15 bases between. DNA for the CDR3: TGCAGTGCTAGGGATCCGGTTCGGGGTAATGAAAAACTGTTTTTT. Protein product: CSARDPVRGNEKLFF.

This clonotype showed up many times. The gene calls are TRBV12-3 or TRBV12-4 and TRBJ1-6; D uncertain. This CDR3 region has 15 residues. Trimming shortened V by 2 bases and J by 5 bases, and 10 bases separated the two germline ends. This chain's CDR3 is CASSLQPQHNSPLHF. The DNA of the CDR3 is TGTGCCAGCAGTTTACAGCCGCAGCATAATTCACCCCTCCACTTT.

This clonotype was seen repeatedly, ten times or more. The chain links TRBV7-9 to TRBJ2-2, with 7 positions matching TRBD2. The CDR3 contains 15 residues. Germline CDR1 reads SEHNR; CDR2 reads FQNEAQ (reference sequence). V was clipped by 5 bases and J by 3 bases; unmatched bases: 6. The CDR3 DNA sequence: TGTGCCAGCAGCCGAAGCGGGAAAGACACCGGGGAGCTGTTTTTT. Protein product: CASSRSGKDTGELFF.

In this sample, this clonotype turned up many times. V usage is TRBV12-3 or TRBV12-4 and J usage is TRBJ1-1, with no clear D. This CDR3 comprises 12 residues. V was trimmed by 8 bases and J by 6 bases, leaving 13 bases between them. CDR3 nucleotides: TGTGCCAGCCACCGAGCCGGGCCTGAAGCTTTCTTT. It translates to CASHRAGPEAFF.

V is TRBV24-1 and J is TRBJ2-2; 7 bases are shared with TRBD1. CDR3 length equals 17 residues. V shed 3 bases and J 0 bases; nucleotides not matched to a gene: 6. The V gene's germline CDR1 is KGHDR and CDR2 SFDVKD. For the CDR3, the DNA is TGTGCCACCAGTGATCCCCCCGGGACAGCGAACACCGGGGAGCTGTTTTTT. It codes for CATSDPPGTANTGELFF.

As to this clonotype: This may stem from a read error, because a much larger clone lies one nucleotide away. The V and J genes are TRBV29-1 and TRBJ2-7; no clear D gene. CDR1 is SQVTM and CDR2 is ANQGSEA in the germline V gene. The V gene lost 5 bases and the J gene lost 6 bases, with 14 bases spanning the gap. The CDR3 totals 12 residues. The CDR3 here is CSVKLSGCEQYF. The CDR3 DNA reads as TGCAGCGTTAAACTCTCGGGTTGCGAGCAGTACTTC.

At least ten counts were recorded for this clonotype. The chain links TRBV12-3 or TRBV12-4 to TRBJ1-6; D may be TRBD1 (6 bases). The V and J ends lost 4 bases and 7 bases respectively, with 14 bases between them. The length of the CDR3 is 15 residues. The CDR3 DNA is TGTGCCAGCAGTTCGCAAGGACAGTCGAATTCACCCCTCCACTTT. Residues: CASSSQGQSNSPLHF.

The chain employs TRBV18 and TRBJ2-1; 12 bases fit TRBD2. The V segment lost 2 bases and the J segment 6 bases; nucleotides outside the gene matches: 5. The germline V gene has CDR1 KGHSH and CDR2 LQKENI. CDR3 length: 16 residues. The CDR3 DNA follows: TGTGCCAGCTCACCAAAACTAGCGGGAGGTATCAATGAGCAGTTCTTC. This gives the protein CASSPKLAGGINEQFF.

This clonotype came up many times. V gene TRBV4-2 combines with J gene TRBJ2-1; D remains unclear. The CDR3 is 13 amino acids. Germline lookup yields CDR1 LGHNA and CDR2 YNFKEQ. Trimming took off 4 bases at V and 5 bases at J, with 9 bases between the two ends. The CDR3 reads CASSPFLNNEQFF. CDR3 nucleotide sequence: TGTGCCAGCAGCCCCTTTCTAAACAATGAGCAGTTCTTC.